This T cell receptor (beta chain) was profiled in a study of CD8 T cells in ankylosing spondylitis. Broader study findings: Disease-linked clones, CD8+, were relatively rare in peripheral blood. What appeared characteristic of ankylosing spondylitis blood was a TCR beta motif of eight highly homologous variants. Prior work had noted some motif variants in reactive arthritis blood and synovial fluid.

The CDR3 is made up of 14 amino acids. V was trimmed by 3 bases and J by 3 bases, leaving 12 bases between them. A word on this clonotype: Its antigen is undetermined.

Library preparation for TCR beta used quantitative 5'-RACE with molecular barcodes. TCRdb re-derived calls from the 5' RACE reads in MiXCR, one entry per CDR3 protein. Of approximately 240,000 distinct CDR3 sequences in the sample, approximately 24% were seen once. The sequencing input was blood, either unsorted or a sorted T cell fraction (not recorded which). This sequence joins TRBV12-3 or TRBV12-4 and TRBJ2-7, with D possibly TRBD2 on 5 matching bases. This receptor was identified in a male donor with ankylosing spondylitis or in good health (not recorded which). CDR3 sequence: CASSLNVRDYEQYF. The CDR3 DNA sequence: TGTGCCAGCAGTTTGAATGTCCGGGACTACGAGCAGTACTTC.